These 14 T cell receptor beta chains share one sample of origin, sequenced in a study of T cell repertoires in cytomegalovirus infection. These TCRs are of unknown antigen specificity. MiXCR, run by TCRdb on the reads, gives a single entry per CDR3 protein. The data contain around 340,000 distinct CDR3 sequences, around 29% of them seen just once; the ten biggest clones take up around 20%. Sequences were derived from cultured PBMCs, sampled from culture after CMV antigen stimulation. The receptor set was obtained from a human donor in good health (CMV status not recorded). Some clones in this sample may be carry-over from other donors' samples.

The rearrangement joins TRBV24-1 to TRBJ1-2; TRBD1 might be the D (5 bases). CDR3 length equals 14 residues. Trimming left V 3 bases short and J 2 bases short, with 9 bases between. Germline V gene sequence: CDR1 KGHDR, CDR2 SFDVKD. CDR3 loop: CATSDPGRNYGYTF. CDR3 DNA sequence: TGTGCCACCAGTGATCCGGGACGGAACTATGGCTACACCTTC.

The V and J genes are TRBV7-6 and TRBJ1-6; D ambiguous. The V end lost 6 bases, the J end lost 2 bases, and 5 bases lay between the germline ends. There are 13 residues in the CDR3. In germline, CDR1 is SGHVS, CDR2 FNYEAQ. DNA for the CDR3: TGTGCCAGCAGTCCCGCCTATAATTCACCCCTCCACTTT. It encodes CASSPAYNSPLHF.

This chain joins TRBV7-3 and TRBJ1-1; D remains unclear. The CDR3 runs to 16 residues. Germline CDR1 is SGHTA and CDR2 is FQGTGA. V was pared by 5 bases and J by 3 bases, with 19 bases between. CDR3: CASSPPTARGDTEAFF. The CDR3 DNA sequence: TGTGCCAGCAGCCCCCCAACTGCCCGCGGGGACACTGAAGCTTTCTTT.

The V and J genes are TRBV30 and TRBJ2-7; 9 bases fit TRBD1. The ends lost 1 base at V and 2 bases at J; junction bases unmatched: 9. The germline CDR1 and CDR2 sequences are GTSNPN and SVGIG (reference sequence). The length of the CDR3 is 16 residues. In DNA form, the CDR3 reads TGTGCCTGGAGTGCTGAGGGACAGGGACCCACCTACGAGCAGTACTTC. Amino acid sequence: CAWSAEGQGPTYEQYF.

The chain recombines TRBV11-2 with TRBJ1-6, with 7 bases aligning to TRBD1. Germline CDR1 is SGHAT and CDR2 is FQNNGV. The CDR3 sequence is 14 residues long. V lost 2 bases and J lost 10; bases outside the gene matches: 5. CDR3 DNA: TGTGCCAGCAGCTTATCCAGGGGGGTCTCACCCCTCCACTTT. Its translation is CASSLSRGVSPLHF.

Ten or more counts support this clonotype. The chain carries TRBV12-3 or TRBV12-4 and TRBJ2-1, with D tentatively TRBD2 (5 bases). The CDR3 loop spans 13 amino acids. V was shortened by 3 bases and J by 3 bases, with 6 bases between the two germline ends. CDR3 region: CASSFGGYNEQFF. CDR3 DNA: TGTGCCAGCAGTTTTGGAGGCTACAATGAGCAGTTCTTC.

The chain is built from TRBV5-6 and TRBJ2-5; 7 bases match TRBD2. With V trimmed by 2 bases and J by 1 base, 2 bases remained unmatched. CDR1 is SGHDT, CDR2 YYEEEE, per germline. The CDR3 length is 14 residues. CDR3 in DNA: TGTGCCAGCAGCTTCTGGGGGGGCCAAGAGACCCAGTACTTC. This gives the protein CASSFWGGQETQYF.

As DNA, the CDR3 is TGTGCCAGCAGTTTCCCGCAGAACTATGGCTACACCTTC. Translated: CASSFPQNYGYTF. The chain employs TRBV12-3 or TRBV12-4 and TRBJ1-2, with D uncertain. This CDR3 has 13 residues. V gave up 3 bases and J gave up 2 bases, with 7 bases separating them.

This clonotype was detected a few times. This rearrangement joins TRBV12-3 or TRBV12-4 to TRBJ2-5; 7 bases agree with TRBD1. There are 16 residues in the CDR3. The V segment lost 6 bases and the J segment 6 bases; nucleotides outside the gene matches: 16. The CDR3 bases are TGTGCCAGCAGCCCTGGGGGAACAGGGGTATGGAAGACCCAGTACTTC. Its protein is CASSPGGTGVWKTQYF.

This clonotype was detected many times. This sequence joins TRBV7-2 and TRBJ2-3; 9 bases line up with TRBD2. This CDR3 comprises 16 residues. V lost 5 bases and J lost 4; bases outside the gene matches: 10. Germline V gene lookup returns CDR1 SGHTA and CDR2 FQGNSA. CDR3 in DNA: TGTGCCAGCAGCCCCGGGGGTAGCGGGAGAGCAGATACGCAGTATTTT. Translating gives CASSPGGSGRADTQYF.

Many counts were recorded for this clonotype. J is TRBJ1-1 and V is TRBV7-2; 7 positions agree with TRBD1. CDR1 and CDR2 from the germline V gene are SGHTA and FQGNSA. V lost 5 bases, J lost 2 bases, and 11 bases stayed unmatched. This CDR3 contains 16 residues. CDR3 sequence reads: CASSPFGQGGNTEAFF. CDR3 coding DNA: TGTGCCAGCAGCCCTTTCGGGCAGGGGGGAAACACTGAAGCTTTCTTT.

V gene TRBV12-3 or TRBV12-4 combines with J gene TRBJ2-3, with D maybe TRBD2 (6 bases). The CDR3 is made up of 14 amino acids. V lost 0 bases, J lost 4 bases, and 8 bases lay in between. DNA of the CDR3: TGTGCCAGCAGTTTAGCGCGGGGCTCAGATACGCAGTATTTT. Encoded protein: CASSLARGSDTQYF.

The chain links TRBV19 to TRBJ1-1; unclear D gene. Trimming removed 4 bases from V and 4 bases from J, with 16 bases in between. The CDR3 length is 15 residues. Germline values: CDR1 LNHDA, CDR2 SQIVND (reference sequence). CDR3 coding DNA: TGTGCCAGTAGTACCCCACCCAGGCTGGCCACTGAAGCTTTCTTT. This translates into CASSTPPRLATEAFF.

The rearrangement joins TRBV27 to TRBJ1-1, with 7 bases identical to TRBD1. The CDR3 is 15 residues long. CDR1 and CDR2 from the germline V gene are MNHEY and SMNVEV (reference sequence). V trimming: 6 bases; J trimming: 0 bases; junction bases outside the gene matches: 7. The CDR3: CASRRTGPMNTEAFF. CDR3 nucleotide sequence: TGTGCCAGCAGAAGGACAGGCCCAATGAACACTGAAGCTTTCTTT.